This record looks at one T cell receptor (beta chain) sequence and its context. The source of the sample is a study of blood T cell repertoires in COVID-19. Study context: Specimens from acute and convalescent COVID-19 originated in the United States, Italy and Spain. T cells, B-cell-depleted T cells, or PBMCs provided the cDNA or gDNA that served as material.

Under the authors' procedure: Reference gene primer amplification gave estimated nucleated cell counts. The table came from immunoSEQ multiplex PCR; TCRdb's copy has only in-frame clones and leaves some out. From that table come the V and J calls and clone size; the DNA was used to work out D and trimming. The repertoire consists of around 270,000 clones, with 86% occurring once and the leading ten covering under 2%. Deletions cut 9 bases from V and 1 base from J, with 16 bases between. Germline V gene data show CDR1 as LNHDA and CDR2 as SQIVND (reference sequence). CDR3 length: 15 residues. The source material was peripheral blood. V gene TRBV19 combines with J gene TRBJ1-5, with D perhaps TRBD1 (5 bases). The TCR comes from a man aged 25 to 40 with active or convalescent COVID-19. The DNA for the CDR3 is TGTGCCAGCCAGGGTAGGGCGCGGAGCAATCAGCCCCAGCATTTT. This codes for CASQGRARSNQPQHF.